The 29 T cell receptor beta chains in this list originate from one sample, sequenced in a study of blood T cells in healthy people across ages. Alongside a J-beta primer mix, a sample-barcoded 5' primer served in a second PCR lasting about 7 to 11 cycles. MiXCR, run by TCRdb on the 5' RACE reads, gives a single entry per CDR3 protein. The sample carries around 1,000,000 distinct CDR3 sequences, about 23% recorded once. These records were also assigned to another study, of T cells of mothers and their children.

The sample was blood. Receptor source: a girl aged 2-10 years in good health.

V gene TRBV29-1 combines with J gene TRBJ2-2; D not certain. V lost 4 bases, J lost 2 bases, and 20 bases lay in between. Germline V gene sequence: CDR1 SQVTM, CDR2 ANQGSEA. This CDR3 region has 17 residues. The CDR3 DNA is TGCAGCGTTGTTTTCGTGGGGTGGAGCTCTAACACCGGGGAGCTGTTTTTT. Translating gives CSVVFVGWSSNTGELFF.

This clonotype occurred once. This sequence joins TRBV7-3 and TRBJ2-1; 7 bases are shared with TRBD1. Germline CDR1 and CDR2: SGHTA and FQGTGA. CDR3 length equals 16 residues. V lost 1 base and J lost 3; bases outside the gene matches: 6. The DNA of the CDR3 is TGTGCCAGCAGCTTAATGGACAGGCCCCACTACAATGAGCAGTTCTTC. Protein sequence: CASSLMDRPHYNEQFF.

J is TRBJ2-5 and V is TRBV7-9, with 10 nucleotides matching TRBD2. The tail of the sequence fits TRBJ2-1 better, so the J call may be wrong. This CDR3 region has 15 residues. CDR1 and CDR2 (germline): SEHNR, FQNEAQ (reference sequence). The CDR3 spells CASSQRASGGLWQFF. CDR3 in DNA: TGTGCCAGCAGCCAACGGGCTAGCGGGGGCCTCTGGCAGTTCTTC.

CDR3 loop: CASSQGYVESLYEQYF. Written as DNA, the CDR3 is TGCGCCAGCAGCCAAGGGTACGTAGAGAGTTTGTACGAGCAGTACTTC. J is TRBJ2-7 and V is TRBV4-1; no definite D call. The V gene's germline CDR1 is MGHRA and CDR2 YSYEKL. V lost 1 base to trimming and J lost 4 bases, with 17 bases between them. CDR3 length: 16 amino acids.

The chain is built from TRBV28 and TRBJ2-3, with 7 bases lining up with TRBD2. The ends lost 2 bases at V and 7 bases at J; junction bases unmatched: 12. Germline V CDR1 and CDR2: MDHEN, SYDVKM. The CDR3 consists of 16 residues. Here the CDR3 DNA reads TGTGCCAGCAGTTTAGGCCTTAGACTAGCAGCTTATACGCAGTATTTT. It encodes CASSLGLRLAAYTQYF.

This clonotype has more than one count but fewer than ten. V and J are TRBV4-3 and TRBJ2-1; 7 bases are shared with TRBD2. J was trimmed by 8 bases and V by 5 bases; bases with no gene match: 21. The germline V gene has CDR1 LGHNA and CDR2 YSLEER. CDR3 length: 18 amino acids. CDR3 DNA sequence: TGCGCCAGCAGCAAGTATGGGGGGGGGAGGACGGTGGGCGATGAGCAGTTCTTC. This sequence encodes CASSKYGGGRTVGDEQFF.

The chain joins TRBV16 to TRBJ1-4; no reliable D call. CDR3 length: 17 amino acids. V was shortened by 0 bases and J by 3 bases, with 14 bases between the two germline ends. Germline CDR1 KGHSY, CDR2 FQNENV. The chain's CDR3 is CASSQSEGLGANEKLFF. DNA of the CDR3: TGTGCCAGCAGCCAATCCGAAGGCCTTGGGGCTAATGAAAAACTGTTTTTT. Supplemented by reference TRBV16 and TRBJ1-4, the full variable domain reads GEEVAQTPKHLVRGEGQKAKLYCAPIKGHSYVFWYQQVLKNEFKFLISFQNENVFDETGMPKERFSAKCLPNSPCSLEIQATKLEDSAVYFCASSQSEGLGANEKLFFGSGTQLSVL.

This clonotype was observed a few times. V gene TRBV6-1 combines with J gene TRBJ2-7; D is ambiguous. V lost 2 bases and J lost 0, with 2 bases in between. The germline CDR1 and CDR2 sequences are MNHNS and SASEGT. The CDR3 consists of 12 residues. The CDR3 bases are TGTGCCAGCAGTGAAATCTCCTACGAGCAGTACTTC. Translated: CASSEISYEQYF.

This clonotype has a count of ten or more. The J gene is TRBJ2-3, the V gene TRBV7-3; D gene unclear. Germline V gene data show CDR1 as SGHTA and CDR2 as FQGTGA. The CDR3 is made up of 14 amino acids. Trimming removed 2 bases from V and 2 bases from J, with 8 bases in between. The CDR3 DNA is TGTGCCAGCAGCTTAGTCGACACCACAGATACGCAGTATTTT. It codes for CASSLVDTTDTQYF.

V is TRBV11-2 and J is TRBJ2-4, with unresolved D. Trimming left V 2 bases short and J 6 bases short, with 14 bases between. This CDR3 region has 15 residues. Germline CDR1 and CDR2: SGHAT and FQNNGV. In nucleotides, the CDR3 is TGTGCCAGCAGCTTATGGCAGGATAGAGGAAACATTCAGTACTTC. This codes for CASSLWQDRGNIQYF.

The CDR3 loop reads CAISADQYNEQFF. The DNA of the CDR3 is TGTGCCATCAGTGCGGACCAGTACAATGAGCAGTTCTTC. This chain links TRBV10-3 with TRBJ2-1; D is unclear. V was trimmed by 4 bases and J by 4 bases, leaving 8 bases between them. There are 13 residues in the CDR3. CDR1 and CDR2 from the germline V gene are ENHRY and SYGVKD.

The chain is built from TRBV20-1 and TRBJ2-4; 10 bases agree with TRBD2. V shed 0 bases, J shed 2 bases, and the junction held 4 bases outside the gene matches. In germline, CDR1 is DFQATT, CDR2 SNEGSKA (reference sequence). The CDR3 contains 16 residues. CDR3 in amino acids: CSARDGAGGPKNIQYF. The CDR3 DNA is TGCAGTGCTAGAGATGGAGCGGGGGGGCCCAAAAACATTCAGTACTTC.

Comments on this clonotype: Germline and junction disagree at one end, which may indicate a read error. The chain links TRBV20-1 to TRBJ1-3; D not resolved. Germline V gives CDR1 DFQATT, CDR2 SNEGSKA (reference sequence). The CDR3 is made up of 14 amino acids. CDR3 protein: CSAPLLRSGNTVYF. DNA for the CDR3: TGCAGTGCCCCGCTCCTTCGCTCTGGAAACACCGTATATTTT.

This sequence joins TRBV15 and TRBJ2-5, with 7 bases lining up with TRBD1. The V gene's germline CDR1 is LNHNV and CDR2 YYDKDF (reference sequence). CDR3 length equals 15 residues. Unmatched junction bases numbered 3, after V lost 1 base and J lost 1 base. DNA for the CDR3: TGTGCCACCAGCAGAGGACAGGGTCTCCAAGAGACCCAGTACTTC. As protein: CATSRGQGLQETQYF.

This clonotype has just a few counts. V is TRBV7-9 and J is TRBJ1-1; D perhaps matches TRBD1 (5 bases). The V end was cut by 11 bases, the J end by 3 bases, with 13 bases between. Germline assignment: CDR1 SEHNR and CDR2 FQNEAQ (reference sequence). CDR3 size: 12 residues. The CDR3 sequence is CAGAGGDTEAFF. The CDR3 DNA is TGTGCCGGCGCCGGAGGGGACACTGAAGCTTTCTTT.

This clonotype showed up many times. As DNA, the CDR3 is TGTGCCAGCAGTTACTCGAGCGAGCAGTACTTC. Translation gives CASSYSSEQYF. The chain employs TRBV6-2 or TRBV6-3 and TRBJ2-7; no firm D call. The V gene lost 0 bases and the J gene lost 6 bases, with 3 bases spanning the gap. The CDR3 is made up of 11 amino acids. The germline V gene has CDR1 MNHEY and CDR2 SVGEGT.

The gene calls are TRBV2 and TRBJ2-1; no clear D. Germline V gene lookup returns CDR1 SNHLY and CDR2 FYNNEI. Between the trimmed V and J ends, which lost 6 bases and 5 bases, there was a span of 11 bases. The length of the CDR3 is 13 residues. As DNA, the CDR3 is TGTGCCAGCAGGAGGACGGCGGACAATGAGCAGTTCTTC. This sequence encodes CASRRTADNEQFF.

The table lists this clonotype with a few counts. The rearrangement links TRBV20-1 to TRBJ2-3, with 10 positions matching TRBD2. The CDR3 runs to 15 residues. Germline V gives CDR1 DFQATT, CDR2 SNEGSKA (reference sequence). With 7 bases clipped from V and 3 bases from J, the junction kept 10 bases outside the gene matches. Here the CDR3 DNA reads TGCAGTGTGCCAGCGGGGGGGCAGTTGACAGATACGCAGTATTTT. It translates to CSVPAGGQLTDTQYF.

The chain employs TRBV18 and TRBJ1-4, with D tentatively TRBD1 (5 bases). V lost 0 bases to trimming and J lost 10 bases, with 15 bases between them. CDR1 and CDR2 from the germline V gene are KGHSH and LQKENI. This CDR3 is 15 amino acids long. For the CDR3, the DNA is TGTGCCAGCTCACCACCGGAGGAGCCAAGGGGAAAACTGTTTTTT. Translating it yields CASSPPEEPRGKLFF.

V is TRBV29-1 and J is TRBJ1-5; TRBD1 aligns across 8 bases. V was pared by 5 bases and J by 7 bases, with 10 bases of the junction left unmatched. Germline V gene lookup returns CDR1 SQVTM and CDR2 ANQGSEA. The CDR3 has 14 amino acids. This CDR3 reads CSVPPGGSRQPQHF. CDR3 bases: TGCAGCGTTCCCCCAGGGGGCTCAAGGCAGCCCCAGCATTTT. The whole variable domain, filled in from reference TRBV29-1 and TRBJ1-5, reads SAVISQKPSRDICQRGTSLTIQCQVDSQVTMMFWYRQQPGQSLTLIATANQGSEATYESGFVIDKFPISRPNLTFSTLTVSNMSPEDSSIYLCSVPPGGSRQPQHFGDGTRLSIL.

Only one count was recorded for this clonotype. The V call is TRBV7-9, the J call TRBJ2-1; the match to TRBD1 covers 9 bases. The germline gives CDR1 SEHNR, CDR2 FQNEAQ (reference sequence). This CDR3 comprises 16 residues. The J segment lost 6 bases and the V segment lost 4 bases, leaving 10 bases of the junction unmatched. DNA for the CDR3: TGTGCCAGCAGCTCCAATTGGGACAGGGTATTCAATGAGCAGTTCTTC. It translates to CASSSNWDRVFNEQFF.

This clonotype was detected a few times. The chain couples TRBV7-3 to TRBJ1-1; D is ambiguous. The CDR3 has 14 amino acids. With 2 bases removed from V and 5 bases from J, the gap between germline ends came to 12 bases. CDR1 SGHTA and CDR2 FQGTGA come from the germline V gene. The CDR3 DNA sequence: TGTGCCAGCAGCTTAGACGGTTTGGGAACTGAAGCTTTCTTT. Amino acids: CASSLDGLGTEAFF.

A few counts support this clonotype. In DNA form, the CDR3 reads TGTGCCAGCAGCAAATCCAGGGGGTCACCCCTCCACTTT. Encoded protein: CASSKSRGSPLHF. The gene calls are TRBV21-1 and TRBJ1-6; TRBD1, the D gene given by the table, was not confirmed from the DNA. TRBV21-1 is listed as a pseudogene. The CDR3 spans 13 residues.

A word on this clonotype: At one end the junction does not follow the germline gene, possibly because of a read error. The J gene is TRBJ2-5, the V gene TRBV5-1, with D maybe TRBD1 (7 bases). The J call is uncertain, as TRBJ2-1 better fits the DNA end. Germline V lookup: CDR1 SGHRS, CDR2 YFSETQ. This CDR3 contains 14 residues. Here the CDR3 reads CAGSPGQEGNEQFF. CDR3 nucleotide sequence: TGCGCCGGCAGCCCCGGACAGGAGGGGAATGAGCAGTTCTTC.

The rearrangement links TRBV2 to TRBJ2-5, with D uncertain. The J call could be wrong; TRBJ2-1 is a better fit for the DNA end. This CDR3 contains 14 residues. Germline V gene lookup returns CDR1 SNHLY and CDR2 FYNNEI. The CDR3 sequence is CASSEAGGASPQFF. In nucleotides, the CDR3 is TGTGCCAGCAGTGAAGCGGGCGGAGCGTCGCCGCAGTTCTTC.

In this sample, this clonotype turned up a few times. An end of the junction differs from the germline gene, which may be a read error. V and J are TRBV7-2 and TRBJ1-1; no clear D gene. There are 13 residues in the CDR3. Germline assignment: CDR1 SGHTA and CDR2 FQGNSA. CDR3 protein: CASSFRLNTEASF. CDR3 coding DNA: TGTGCCAGCAGCTTTCGACTTAACACTGAAGCTTCCTTT.

This clonotype was picked up a small number of times. V gene TRBV7-9 combines with J gene TRBJ2-7; D is unresolved. Trimming shortened V by 1 base and J by 2 bases, and 15 bases separated the two germline ends. The CDR3 loop spans 16 amino acids. Germline values: CDR1 SEHNR, CDR2 FQNEAQ (reference sequence). In DNA, the CDR3 is TGTGCCAGCAGCTTAGGAGTACCCCGGGTTCCCTACGAGCAGTACTTC. Its protein product is CASSLGVPRVPYEQYF.

A few counts support this clonotype. V is TRBV28 and J is TRBJ2-1, with 10 positions matching TRBD2. Trimming cost V 3 bases and J 7 bases; bases outside gene matches: 6. The length of the CDR3 is 15 residues. Germline assignment: CDR1 MDHEN and CDR2 SYDVKM. This CDR3 is CASSFLAGVYNEQFF. The CDR3 DNA is TGTGCCAGCAGTTTCCTAGCGGGAGTTTATAATGAGCAGTTCTTC.

The chain employs TRBV2 and TRBJ2-7; D gene ambiguous. The CDR3 runs to 14 residues. Germline CDR1 and CDR2: SNHLY and FYNNEI. V gave up 6 bases and J gave up 6 bases, with 18 bases separating them. This CDR3 is CASRVRTLLGEQYF. CDR3 bases: TGTGCCAGCAGGGTCCGAACCCTCTTGGGCGAGCAGTACTTC.